Sequencing of this T cell receptor beta chain was carried out in a study of T-cell reconstitution after alpha-beta-depleted transplantation in children. TCRbeta library preparation incorporated unique molecular identifiers. TCRdb analysed the PCR reads with MiXCR anew, one entry per CDR3 protein. The repertoire has approximately 980,000 distinct CDR3 sequences, less than 30% of them found once; the top ten carry roughly 27%. Study-level findings and limits: Several hundred graft clones that had expanded were reportedly the source of alpha-beta T cells about two months after transplant. Most T-cell counts and diversity one year after the transplant came from T cells that were newly produced. The study traced high day-60 TCRbeta diversity in some patients to surviving recipient T cells and thymic progenitors.

Germline CDR1 SGDLS, CDR2 YYNGEE. This CDR3 comprises 13 residues. The V end lost 6 bases, the J end lost 7 bases, and 13 bases lay between the germline ends. This clonotype was seen a few times. What it binds is not known. This TCR was recovered from a boy under two years old who had a stem cell transplant for SCID, so the T cells may come from the graft donor. The sequenced sample was PBMCs, mostly from graft donor cells, obtained 360 days after TCRalphabeta/CD19-depleted stem cell transplant. The chain uses TRBV9 and TRBJ2-2, with D perhaps being TRBD1 or TRBD2 (5 bases each). This chain's CDR3 is CASNTGPYGELFF. Here the CDR3 DNA reads TGTGCCAGCAACACGGGACCGTACGGGGAGCTGTTTTTT. Supplemented by reference TRBV9 and TRBJ2-2, the full variable domain reads DSGVTQTPKHLITATGQRVTLRCSPRSGDLSVYWYQQSLDQGLQFLIQYYNGEERAKGNILERFSAQQFPDLHSELNLSSLELGDSALYFCASNTGPYGELFFGEGSRLTVL.